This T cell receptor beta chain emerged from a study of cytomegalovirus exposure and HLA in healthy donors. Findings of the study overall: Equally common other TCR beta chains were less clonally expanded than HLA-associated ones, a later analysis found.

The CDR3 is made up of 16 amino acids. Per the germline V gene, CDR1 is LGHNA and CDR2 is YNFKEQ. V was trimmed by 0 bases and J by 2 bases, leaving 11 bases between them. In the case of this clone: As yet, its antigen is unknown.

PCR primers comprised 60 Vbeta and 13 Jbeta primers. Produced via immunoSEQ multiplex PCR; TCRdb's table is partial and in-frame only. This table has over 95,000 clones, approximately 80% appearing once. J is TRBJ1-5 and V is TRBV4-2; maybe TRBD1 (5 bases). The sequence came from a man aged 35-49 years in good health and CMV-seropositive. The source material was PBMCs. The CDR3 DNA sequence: TGTGCCAGCAGCCAAGACAGGGTCGGTCGCAATCAGCCCCAGCATTTT. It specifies CASSQDRVGRNQPQHF.